This TCR beta chain is drawn from a study of glioma-infiltrating T cells (dated by TCRdb to 2016 to 2018). Regarding the complete study: Glioma tissue, non-neoplastic brain tissue and matched peripheral blood mononuclear cells were used as sources from which TCR alpha- and beta-chain repertoires were sequenced. To measure how far tissue and blood T-cell populations diverged, each tissue-infiltrating repertoire was compared against the peripheral blood repertoire of the same patient. Three low-grade glioma patients, fewer than 10 primary glioblastoma patients, and three non-glioma patients who contributed non-neoplastic brain tissue made up the paired cohort.

Here is what the overall study found, with its caveats: Group comparisons were based on small numbers of patients: three non-neoplastic, three low-grade glioma and roughly 8 glioblastoma patients. Tissue and blood shared very few CDR3 sequences, a result attributed to high CDR3 diversity and limited sampling. In non-neoplastic patients, VJ-independent divergence between tissue and blood fell below expectation, whereas in all gliomas, and especially in low-grade gliomas, the divergence rose above expectation.

The iRepertoire nested amplicon-rescue multiplex PCR (arm-PCR) platform was used to amplify TCR alpha and beta CDR3 regions from RNA. For one-step reverse transcription and amplification, roughly 90-450 ng of tissue mRNA or PBMC total RNA was used as input. Following bead purification, Illumina adapters were added by a secondary multiplex PCR, and the libraries were gel-purified between 200 and 400 bp. Demultiplexing relied on internal 6-nucleotide barcodes carried by the libraries. Libraries were sequenced on an Illumina MiSeq with 2x220 or 2x250 nucleotide paired-end reads. The study's own analysis went as follows. Paired reads were merged using FLASH 1.2.11 and were aligned to the GRCh37 human genome using BWA-MEM, after which TRA and TRB reads were extracted. V and J assignment used an IMGT-derived reference of cassette sequences and CDR3 motifs that included pseudogenes. Reads were translated in three frames, and productive CDR3s were defined as those with a C...FGXG motif and no stop codons. A clonotype was defined as a unique combination of a V-J cassette pair and a CDR3 amino acid sequence. Reads were filtered by Hamming distance, thresholded by each sample's sequence error rate in mapped regions. The raw public reads went through TCRdb reprocessing: fastp at Q25, MiXCR clone calling, in-frame beta chains kept. Duplicate CDR3 protein sequences are folded into a single record with the most common DNA and genes. These V and J calls rely on TCRdb rather than the paper's analysis. The sample yields 150,000 or so distinct CDR3 sequences; about 39% were counted once. The leading ten clones occupy around a fifth of the sample.

As to this clonotype: Its antigen remains unidentified. No much larger clone is present one base from it, and per-base qualities are unavailable.

The sequence derives from a human donor with low-grade glioma or glioblastoma, undergoing nonglioma brain surgery, or in good health (not recorded which). What was sequenced was glioma tissue, nonneoplastic brain tissue, or PBMCs (not recorded which).

CDR3 sequence: CASSYSGRANNSPLHF. The nucleotide sequence reads TGTGCCAGCAGTTACTCTGGCAGGGCTAATAATTCACCCCTCCACTTT. The V and J segments used are TRBV6-6 and TRBJ1-6, and possibly TRBD1, on 5 matching bases. V gives up 0 bases and J gives up 5 bases, and the segment between their germline ends measures 11 bases. CDR1 is given as MNHNY and CDR2 as SVGAGI, both from the germline V gene (reference sequence). Taken from cysteine to phenylalanine, the CDR3 has 16 residues. The DNA shown is the 48-base CDR3, in frame from base 1.